This T cell receptor beta chain was captured in a study of CD8+CD57+ T cells in acquired aplastic anemia. Study in general: As sequenced from healthy donors, CD4+ cells averaged roughly 10 million reads.

General observations from the study: Patients did not significantly differ from controls in CD8+ Simpson's diversity. Between patients and controls, around 27 CD8+ CDR3 sequences were found in common.

The study profiled TCR beta VDJ and CDR3 using genomic DNA as template. TCRdb independently ran MiXCR on the reads; one entry per CDR3 protein. This table holds tens of thousands of distinct CDR3 sequences, under 50% found once. This clonotype was seen a handful of times. Its antigen is not identified. This receptor was identified in a human donor in good health, serving as a control. What was sequenced was sorted CD4+, CD8+, or CD8+CD57+ T cells (not recorded which) from PBMCs.

CDR3 sequence reads: CASSSPREGTDTQYF. The CDR3 DNA reads as TGTGCCAGCAGTTCCCCCCGTGAGGGCACAGATACGCAGTATTTT. The chain couples TRBV27 to TRBJ2-3; D is unclear. CDR1 and CDR2 from the germline V gene are MNHEY and SMNVEV (reference sequence). There are 15 residues in the CDR3. V was pared by 4 bases and J by 1 base, with 12 bases between.